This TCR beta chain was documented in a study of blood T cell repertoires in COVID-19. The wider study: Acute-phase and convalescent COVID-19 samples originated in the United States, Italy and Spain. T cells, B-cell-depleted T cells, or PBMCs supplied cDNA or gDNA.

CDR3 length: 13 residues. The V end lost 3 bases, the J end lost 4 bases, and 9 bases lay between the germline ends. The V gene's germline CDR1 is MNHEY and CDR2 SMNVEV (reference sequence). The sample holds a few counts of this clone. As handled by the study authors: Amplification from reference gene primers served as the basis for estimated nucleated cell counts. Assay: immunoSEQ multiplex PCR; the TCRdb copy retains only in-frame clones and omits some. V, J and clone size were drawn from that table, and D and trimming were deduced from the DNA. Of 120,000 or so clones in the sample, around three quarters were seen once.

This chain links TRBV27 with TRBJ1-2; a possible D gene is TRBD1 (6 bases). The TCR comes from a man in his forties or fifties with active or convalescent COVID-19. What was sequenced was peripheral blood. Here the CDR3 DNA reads TGTGCCAGCAGTTTGGGGGGGCTCTATGGCTACACCTTC. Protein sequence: CASSLGGLYGYTF.